The following is a TCR beta chain sequence with its context. How the authors handled the data: Estimates of nucleated cell counts were drawn from the amplification of reference gene primers. Data came from immunoSEQ multiplex PCR; TCRdb stores just in-frame clones and leaves some out. V and J calls and clone size are those listed in that table; D and trimming were worked out from the DNA. The sample lists about 120,000 clones, approximately 87% occurring once. This sample was included in a study of blood T cell repertoires in COVID-19. Study-level information: COVID-19 samples, acute and convalescent, were from the United States, Italy and Spain. PBMCs, B-cell-depleted T cells, or T cells provided the cDNA or gDNA that made up the material.

From germline, CDR1 is SGHAT and CDR2 FQNNGV. V dropped 1 base and J dropped 0 bases, with 13 bases sitting between them. This CDR3 contains 17 residues. This clonotype was obtained from a man in his sixties or seventies who had recovered from COVID-19. Sequences were obtained from peripheral blood. V is TRBV11-2 and J is TRBJ1-3; a possible D gene is TRBD1 (5 bases). The CDR3, as DNA: TGTGCCAGCAGCTTAGTAGGGGCCAAGCTCTCTGGAAACACCATATATTTT. Protein: CASSLVGAKLSGNTIYF.